These 2 T cell receptor beta chains were all obtained from the same sample, sequenced in a study of shared clonotypes between healthy human individuals. Using immunoSEQ multiplex PCR, the repertoire was profiled, and TCRdb retains in-frame clones only, with some absent. Of around 1.4 million clones detected, approximately 98.5% appear once; the ten largest clones hold around 0.38%. Input material: naive CD4+ T cells sorted from blood. Subset here: CD45RA+ positively selected. The receptors stem from a man aged 25-40 years in good health.

CDR3 in amino acids: CASRSGLAGDYEQYF. CDR3 coding DNA: TGTGCCAGCAGATCCGGACTAGCGGGAGACTACGAGCAGTACTTC. The chain carries TRBV6-5 and TRBJ2-7; 13 nucleotides line up with TRBD2. Germline values: CDR1 MNHEY, CDR2 SVGAGI. Trimming cost V 6 bases and J 3 bases; bases outside gene matches: 5. The CDR3 loop spans 15 amino acids.

This rearrangement joins TRBV7-2 to TRBJ2-3; TRBD2 aligns across 10 bases. The CDR3 length is 16 residues. V trimming: 2 bases; J trimming: 1 base; junction bases outside the gene matches: 3. CDR1 SGHTA and CDR2 FQGNSA come from the germline V gene. This CDR3 reads CASSLSGLARTDTQYF. CDR3 sequence (DNA): TGTGCCAGCAGCTTATCGGGACTAGCGCGCACAGATACGCAGTATTTT.